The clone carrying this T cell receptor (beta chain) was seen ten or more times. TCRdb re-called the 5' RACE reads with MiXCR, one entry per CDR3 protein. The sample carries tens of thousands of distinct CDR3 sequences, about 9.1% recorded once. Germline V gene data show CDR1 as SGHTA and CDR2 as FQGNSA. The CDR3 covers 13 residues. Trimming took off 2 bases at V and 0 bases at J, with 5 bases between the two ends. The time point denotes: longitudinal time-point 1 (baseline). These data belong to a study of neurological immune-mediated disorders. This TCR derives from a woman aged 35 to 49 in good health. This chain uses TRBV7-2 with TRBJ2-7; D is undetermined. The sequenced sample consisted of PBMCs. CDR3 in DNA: TGTGCCAGCAGCTTATTTATCTCCTACGAGCAGTACTTC. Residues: CASSLFISYEQYF. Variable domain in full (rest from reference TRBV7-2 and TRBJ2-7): GAGVSQSPSNKVTEKGKDVELRCDPISGHTALYWYRQSLGQGLEFLIYFQGNSAPDKSGLPSDRFSAERTGGSVSTLTIQRTQQEDSAVYLCASSLFISYEQYFGPGTRLTVT.